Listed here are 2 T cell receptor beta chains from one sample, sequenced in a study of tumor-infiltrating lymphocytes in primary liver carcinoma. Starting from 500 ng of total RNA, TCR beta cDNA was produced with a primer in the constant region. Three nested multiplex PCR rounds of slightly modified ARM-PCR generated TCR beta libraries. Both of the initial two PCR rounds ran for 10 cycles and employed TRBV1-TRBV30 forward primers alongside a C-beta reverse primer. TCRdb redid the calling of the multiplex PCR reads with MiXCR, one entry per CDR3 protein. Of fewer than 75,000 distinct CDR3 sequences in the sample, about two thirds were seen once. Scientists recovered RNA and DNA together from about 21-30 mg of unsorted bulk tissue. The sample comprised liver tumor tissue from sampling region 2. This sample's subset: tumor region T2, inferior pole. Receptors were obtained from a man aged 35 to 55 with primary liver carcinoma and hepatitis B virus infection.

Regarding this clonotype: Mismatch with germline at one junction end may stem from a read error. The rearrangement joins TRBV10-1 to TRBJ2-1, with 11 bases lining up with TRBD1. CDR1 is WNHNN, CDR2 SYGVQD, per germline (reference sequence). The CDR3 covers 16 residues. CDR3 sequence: CTRSKSGTGGFNEQFF. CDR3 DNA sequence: TGCACCAGGAGTAAATCCGGGACAGGGGGATTCAATGAGCAGTTCTTC.

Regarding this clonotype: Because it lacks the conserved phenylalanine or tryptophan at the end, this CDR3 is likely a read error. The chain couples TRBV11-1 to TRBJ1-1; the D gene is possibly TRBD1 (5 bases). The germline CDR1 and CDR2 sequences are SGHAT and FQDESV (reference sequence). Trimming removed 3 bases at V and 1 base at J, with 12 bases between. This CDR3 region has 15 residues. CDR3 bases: TGTGCCAGCAGCTTTTTTGGGGCAGCGAACACTGAAGCTTTCTTA. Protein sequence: CASSFFGAANTEAFL.